Listed below are T cell receptor beta chains from one sample, sequenced in a study of regulatory T cells in long-lasting Graves disease. MiXCR was run by TCRdb on the multiplex PCR reads, yielding one entry per CDR3 protein. The data hold 420,000 or so distinct CDR3 sequences, with about a sixth observed a single time. This sample was also put to use in a study of T cells in Graves' hyperthyroidism and ophthalmopathy.

This specimen was peripheral blood mononuclear cells (PBMCs), taken at new diagnosis, from a patient treated with antithyroid drugs. These receptors were taken from a woman aged 18-29 years with Graves disease. The CDR3 runs from the conserved cysteine through the conserved F or W. The order of the fields is D gene, clone size, V gene, J gene, CDR3 DNA, CDR3 protein. D genes are given only for firm matches. Rows may omit the clone size; those that give it use once, few, many or a size class.

.,few,TRBV27,TRBJ1-2,TGTGCCAGCAGTTCACACAGGGAGGGGAACTATGGCTACACCTTC,CASSSHREGNYGYTF
TRBD2,few,TRBV7-8,TRBJ2-7,TGTGCCAGCAGCTTATCGCGGGAGGGTAACGAGCAGTACTTC,CASSLSREGNEQYF
.,few,TRBV27,TRBJ2-6,TGTGCCAGCACCCCCCGGCACCAGGGCACTGGGGCCAACGTCCTGACTTTC,CASTPRHQGTGANVLTF
.,few,TRBV20-1,TRBJ1-1,TGCAGTGCTAGATCCGGCAATCTGAACACTGAAGCTTTCTTT,CSARSGNLNTEAFF
TRBD2,many,TRBV6-1,TRBJ2-5,TGTGCCAGCAGTGAAAGGGGGGGGCTAGCGGGAGCTCAAACGGGGGAGACCCAGTACTTC,CASSERGGLAGAQTGETQYF
.,.,TRBV19,TRBJ1-6,TGTGCCAGTAGTACCCCCCGGACGGTACCCAATTCACCCCTCCACTTT,CASSTPRTVPNSPLHF
.,few,TRBV6-2/TRBV6-3,TRBJ2-3,TGTGCCAGCAGTTACGGGGATGCCCACACAGATACGCAGTATTTT,CASSYGDAHTDTQYF
.,.,TRBV7-9,TRBJ2-7,TGTGCCAGCAGCCCCTCTGGCGCCCTCTACGAGCAGTACTTC,CASSPSGALYEQYF
.,many,TRBV28,TRBJ1-3,TGTGCCAGCAGTTTACGAGGCTTTGCTGGAAACACCATATATTTT,CASSLRGFAGNTIYF
.,many,TRBV20-1,TRBJ2-7,TGCAGTGCTAGTCTTTGGAATAAGGGTTCCTACGAGCAGTACTTC,CSASLWNKGSYEQYF
TRBD2,many,TRBV24-1,TRBJ2-1,TGTGCCACCAGTGATACGACTAGCGGGAGGGGTGAGCAGTTCTTC,CATSDTTSGRGEQFF
.,many,TRBV7-2,TRBJ2-7,TGTGCCAGCAGCTTAGGGGGGGCGGCAGGTTTAACCTACGAGCAGTACTTC,CASSLGGAAGLTYEQYF
TRBD1,.,TRBV7-6,TRBJ2-7,TGTGCCAGCAGCCCTGGGACAGGGGATACCTACGAGCAGTACTTC,CASSPGTGDTYEQYF
.,many,TRBV19,TRBJ2-1,TGTGCCAGTAGTATACGTCTGGGGATAGGGGGCAATGAGCAGTTCTTC,CASSIRLGIGGNEQFF
.,many,TRBV10-1,TRBJ2-3,TGCGCCAGCAGTGACGGGAGAGCAACAGATACGCAGTATTTT,CASSDGRATDTQYF
TRBD1,few,TRBV5-1,TRBJ1-6,TGTGCCAGCAGCTTAATCCGGGACAGCATTTCACCCCTCCACTTT,CASSLIRDSISPLHF
TRBD1,few,TRBV5-1,TRBJ1-3,TGCGCCAGCAGCTTGGGGGGAACAGGGGACGGAAACACCATATATTTT,CASSLGGTGDGNTIYF
.,many,TRBV6-5,TRBJ2-1,TGTGCCAGCAGTTACTCGAAGTCGGGAGCCTCATTCTACAATGAGCAGTTCTTC,CASSYSKSGASFYNEQFF
.,few,TRBV28,TRBJ1-6,TGTGCCAGCAGGGGTCCTGCCCTCACCCTCCACTTT,CASRGPALTLHF
.,many,TRBV2,TRBJ2-3,TGTGCCAGCAGTGAAGCGCTCCCGGCAGATACGCAGTATTTT,CASSEALPADTQYF
TRBD2,many,TRBV3-1,TRBJ2-1,TGTGCCAGCAGCCAAGTTGTGACTAGCGGGAGCAATGAGCAGTTCTTC,CASSQVVTSGSNEQFF
.,few,TRBV2,TRBJ1-5,TGTGCCAGCAGTGAACAAACAGGGAGGGGCAATCAGCCCCAGCATTTT,CASSEQTGRGNQPQHF
TRBD1,many,TRBV5-1,TRBJ2-2,TGCGCCAGCAGCTTGGCGATAATACAGGGGGCGAACACCGGGGAGCTGTTTTTT,CASSLAIIQGANTGELFF
.,few,TRBV30,TRBJ2-5,TGTGCCTGGAGTAAGGACCACCCCCGGGAGACCCAGTACTTC,CAWSKDHPRETQYF
TRBD2,.,TRBV7-2,TRBJ2-3,TGTGCCAGCAGCTCGGGACTAGCGGGAGGGAACACAGATACGCAGTATTTT,CASSSGLAGGNTDTQYF
.,few,TRBV20-1,TRBJ2-1,TGCAGTGCTAGAGTCGGCGGAAACTCCTACAATGAGCAGTTCTTC,CSARVGGNSYNEQFF
TRBD2,many,TRBV5-5,TRBJ2-1,TGTGCCAGCAGCTTGGAATTCCGACTAGCGGGAGGGAATGAGCAGTTCTTC,CASSLEFRLAGGNEQFF
TRBD1,.,TRBV20-1,TRBJ1-5,TGCAGTGCTAGAGATCCTAGGACAGGCCAAAATCAGCCCCAGCATTTT,CSARDPRTGQNQPQHF
.,.,TRBV28,TRBJ2-7,TGTGCCACCGACAGGGGAGGGGGACGGTACGAGCAGTACTTC,CATDRGGGRYEQYF
TRBD2,.,TRBV19,TRBJ2-7,TGTGCCAGTAGTAAGGAGAAGACTAGCGGGATCTACGAGCAGTACTTC,CASSKEKTSGIYEQYF
TRBD1,many,TRBV7-2,TRBJ1-1,TGTGCCAGCAGCTCCGACAGGGAACGGATCCTGGGGACTGAAGCTTTCTTT,CASSSDRERILGTEAFF
TRBD2,many,TRBV12-3/TRBV12-4,TRBJ2-3,TGTGCCAGCAGTTTGCTAGCGGGAGTCCCAGATACGCAGTATTTT,CASSLLAGVPDTQYF
.,.,TRBV4-3,TRBJ2-1,TGCGCCAGCAGCCACCAAGGGAGGGGGAGCTCCTACAATGAGCAGTTCTTC,CASSHQGRGSSYNEQFF
.,many,TRBV11-2,TRBJ1-1,TGTGCCAGCAGCCTAGGAATTATTGCAGGGGACACTGAAGCTTTCTTT,CASSLGIIAGDTEAFF
TRBD2,many,TRBV2,TRBJ2-2,TGTGCCAGCAAGGAGGGACTAGCGGACACCGGGGAGCTGTTTTTT,CASKEGLADTGELFF
.,many,TRBV27,TRBJ1-1,TGTGCCAGCAGTCAACCCGGGGCGGCCGTCACTGAAGCTTTCTTT,CASSQPGAAVTEAFF
.,.,TRBV15,TRBJ1-1,TGTGCCACCAGCAGCCAAGATTTGGTGTGGGGAACTGAAGCTTTCTTT,CATSSQDLVWGTEAFF
.,few,TRBV25-1,TRBJ1-4,TGTGCCAGCAGTGACGCATTCTCTGCAACTAATGAAAAACTGTTTTTT,CASSDAFSATNEKLFF
.,many,TRBV28,TRBJ1-1,TGTGCCAGCAGTTTATCCGGATCGAACACTGAAGCTTTCTTT,CASSLSGSNTEAFF
.,.,TRBV4-3,TRBJ1-1,TGCGCCAGCAGCCAAGAAACCCGGGGGGGAGGGAACATTGAAGCTTTCTTT,CASSQETRGGGNIEAFF
.,few,TRBV5-8,TRBJ1-6,TGTGCCAGCAGCCCCGGGGGGCGAAATTCACCCCTCCACTTT,CASSPGGRNSPLHF
TRBD2,.,TRBV5-1,TRBJ2-3,TGCGCCAGCAGCTCTCCGGGACTAGTGAGCACAGATACGCAGTATTTT,CASSSPGLVSTDTQYF
.,few,TRBV11-2,TRBJ2-1,TGTGCCAGCAGCCTTATCCGGAAATCACCCTACAATGAGCAGTCCTTC,CASSLIRKSPYNEQSF
.,many,TRBV28,TRBJ2-3,TGTGCCAGCAGTCTAGAGCTGGATACAGATACGCAGTATTTT,CASSLELDTDTQYF
TRBD2,many,TRBV20-1,TRBJ2-7,TGCAGTGCTAGGTCTTGGGAGGGGCTAAACTACGAGCAGTACTTC,CSARSWEGLNYEQYF
TRBD2,.,TRBV20-1,TRBJ2-7,TGCAGTGCATCGCCTAGCGGGAGGGCCCACGAGCAGTACTTC,CSASPSGRAHEQYF
TRBD1,.,TRBV5-4,TRBJ1-4,TGTGCCAGCAGCTTCGGACAGGATAATGAAAAACTGTTTTTT,CASSFGQDNEKLFF
.,many,TRBV2,TRBJ2-3,TGTGCCAGCAGTGCCGGGAGAGGGACAGATACGCAGTATTTT,CASSAGRGTDTQYF
.,few,TRBV14,TRBJ1-3,TGTGCCAGCAGCCAAGGATTCAGTGGAAACACCATATATTTT,CASSQGFSGNTIYF
.,.,TRBV14,TRBJ2-2,TGTGCCAGCAGCCAAGATTATTTTGGGTCTAGCATGAACACCGGGGAGCTGTTTTTT,CASSQDYFGSSMNTGELFF
TRBD1,.,TRBV20-1,TRBJ1-2,TGCAGTGCTAGAGGCGCAGGGGGCAGCCCCTATGGCTACACCTTC,CSARGAGGSPYGYTF
TRBD2,.,TRBV7-2,TRBJ2-3,TGTGCCAGCAGCCCTAGCGGGAGTTCAGATTTT,CASSPSGSSDF
.,many,TRBV29-1,TRBJ2-1,TGCAGCGTTGTGGCCGCTGAGCAGTTCTTC,CSVVAAEQFF
.,many,TRBV2,TRBJ1-2,TGTGCCAGCAGCCAATACAGGGATGGCTACACCTTC,CASSQYRDGYTF
.,.,TRBV12-3/TRBV12-4,TRBJ2-6,TGTGCCCGCGACAGGCAGGGAGGCGCGGCCAACGTCCTGACTTTC,CARDRQGGAANVLTF
.,many,TRBV27,TRBJ2-5,TGTGCCAGCAGTTTATCACGACTAAATGTGGAGACCCAGTACTTC,CASSLSRLNVETQYF
.,many,TRBV7-2,TRBJ2-5,TGTGCCAGCAGCAAGCGGAGGGGGGAGACCCAGTACTTC,CASSKRRGETQYF
TRBD1,.,TRBV15,TRBJ2-7,TGTGCCACCAGCAGGCGCCGGGACAGTGTTGAGGAGCAGTACTTC,CATSRRRDSVEEQYF